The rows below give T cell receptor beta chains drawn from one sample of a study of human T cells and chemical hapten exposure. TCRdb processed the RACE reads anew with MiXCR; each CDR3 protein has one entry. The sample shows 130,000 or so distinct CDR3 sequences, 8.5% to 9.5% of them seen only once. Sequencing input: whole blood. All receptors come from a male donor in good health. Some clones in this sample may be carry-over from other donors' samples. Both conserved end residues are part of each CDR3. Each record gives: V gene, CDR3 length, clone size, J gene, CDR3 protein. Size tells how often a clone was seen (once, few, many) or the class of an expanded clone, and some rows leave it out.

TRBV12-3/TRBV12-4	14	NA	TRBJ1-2	CASRPWGPNYGYTF
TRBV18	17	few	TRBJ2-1	CASSPPMGPSSYNEQFF
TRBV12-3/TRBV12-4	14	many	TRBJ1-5	CASRGGQFNQPQHF
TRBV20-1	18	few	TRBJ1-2	CSAREFQQGFVGGYGYTF
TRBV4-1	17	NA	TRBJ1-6	CASSQDPGETYNSPLHF
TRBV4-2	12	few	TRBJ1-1	CASSQGKAEAFF
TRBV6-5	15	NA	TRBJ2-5	CASSYGTGKAETQYF
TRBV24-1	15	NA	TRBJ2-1	CATSDVTRGDNEQFF
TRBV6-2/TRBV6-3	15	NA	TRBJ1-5	CASKEIGNYNQPQHF
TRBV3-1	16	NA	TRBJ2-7	CASSQGVGLRAYEQYF
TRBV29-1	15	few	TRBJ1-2	CSVEDLRQGDYGYTF
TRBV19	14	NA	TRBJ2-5	CASSTGLAEETQYF
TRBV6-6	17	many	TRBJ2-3	CASSFRNRPAATDTQYF
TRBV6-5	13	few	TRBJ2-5	CASQELAGETQYF
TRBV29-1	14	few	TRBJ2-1	CSVGGRNYYNEQFF
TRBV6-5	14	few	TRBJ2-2	CASSPLDNTGELFF